This note documents a single TCR beta chain sequence. Its specificity is not known. The data are from a study of human thymus T cells. General observations from the study: Thymic as well as blood repertoires seemed to favor certain V and J genes unevenly.

This table comes from immunoSEQ multiplex PCR, and its TCRdb copy is limited to in-frame clones, with some not included. The repertoire has tens of thousands of clones, approximately 93% of them found once; the top ten carry more than 0.1%. The donor group consisted of healthy Finnish infants who were having corrective surgery for congenital heart defects. Genomic DNA was extracted from every available blood leukocyte. Material: blood. This sequence originates from a boy in the first two years of life with a congenital heart defect but otherwise immunologically healthy.

The CDR3 DNA follows: TGTGCCACCAGCTCGGGACAGGGGTATGGCTACACCTTC. Its translation: CATSSGQGYGYTF. This chain uses TRBV15 with TRBJ1-2; 10 bases fit TRBD1. The germline V gene encodes CDR1 LNHNV and CDR2 YYDKDF (reference sequence). This CDR3 comprises 13 residues. Unmatched junction bases numbered 2, after V lost 5 bases and J lost 5 bases.